Listed here are 23 T cell receptor beta chains from one sample, sequenced in a study of blood T cell repertoires in COVID-19. Generated by immunoSEQ multiplex PCR, the TCRdb table keeps only in-frame clones and is missing some. The table includes some 370,000 clones, around 83% detected once. What was sequenced was PBMCs or T cells enriched from blood (not recorded which). The origin of the receptors is a woman aged 50 to 60 who had recovered from COVID-19.

The CDR3 protein is CASSARGQGADTQYF. For the CDR3, the DNA is TGTGCCAGCAGCGCCCGGGGGCAGGGGGCAGATACGCAGTATTTT. This sequence joins TRBV9 and TRBJ2-3, with D possibly being TRBD1 (7 bases). Per germline, CDR1 SGDLS and CDR2 YYNGEE. The CDR3 is made up of 15 amino acids. Trimming removed 3 bases at V and 4 bases at J, with 15 bases between.

J is TRBJ1-2 and V is TRBV30, with 9 bases lining up with TRBD1. After removal of 2 bases from V and 6 bases from J, the junction contained 4 bases not matched to a gene. CDR3 length equals 13 residues. Germline loops: CDR1 GTSNPN, CDR2 SVGIG (reference sequence). This CDR3 reads CAWSTRTGDGYTF. As DNA, the CDR3 is TGTGCCTGGAGTACTCGGACAGGGGATGGCTACACCTTC.

V usage is TRBV2 and J usage is TRBJ2-7; tentative D call: TRBD2 (6 bases). CDR1 SNHLY and CDR2 FYNNEI come from the germline V gene. The CDR3 consists of 14 residues. Trimming pared 3 bases from V and 4 bases from J, leaving 13 bases between. The CDR3 reads CASSDQGGLYEQYF. The CDR3 DNA reads TGTGCCAGCAGTGACCAGGGAGGACTGTACGAGCAGTACTTC. The full variable domain, in which reference TRBV2 and TRBJ2-7 provide the parts outside the CDR3, is EPEVTQTPSHQVTQMGQEVILRCVPISNHLYFYWYRQILGQKVEFLVSFYNNEISEKSEIFDDQFSVERPDGSNFTLKIRSTKLEDSAMYFCASSDQGGLYEQYFGPGTRLTVT.

The rearrangement links TRBV5-1 to TRBJ1-1; 8 nucleotides align to TRBD1. The junction had 8 bases not matched to a gene; V was cut back by 4 bases and J by 0 bases. Looked up from germline, CDR1 is SGHRS and CDR2 is YFSETQ. The CDR3 is 16 amino acids. The CDR3 coding sequence is TGCGCCAGCAGCCCCGGGACAGGTCCTTTGAACACTGAAGCTTTCTTT. It encodes CASSPGTGPLNTEAFF. The whole variable domain, remainder taken from reference TRBV5-1 and TRBJ1-1, is KAGVTQTPRYLIKTRGQQVTLSCSPISGHRSVSWYQQTPGQGLQFLFEYFSETQRNKGNFPGRFSGRQFSNSRSEMNVSTLELGDSALYLCASSPGTGPLNTEAFFGQGTRLTVV.

The V gene is TRBV18, the J gene TRBJ1-6; perhaps TRBD1 as D (5 bases). V was trimmed by 1 base and J by 8 bases, leaving 21 bases between them. The CDR3 sequence is 18 residues long. Germline V gives CDR1 KGHSH, CDR2 LQKENI. The CDR3 coding sequence is TGTGCCAGCTCACCACTGCCCTCGGCCTTGGGAGGGGATTCACCCCTCCACTTT. Residues: CASSPLPSALGGDSPLHF.

The chain joins TRBV24-1 to TRBJ1-2; a possible D gene is TRBD1 (5 bases). The ends were cut back, 2 bases at V and 4 bases at J, with 7 bases in the middle. Germline V gene data show CDR1 as KGHDR and CDR2 as SFDVKD. The length of the CDR3 is 13 residues. CDR3 protein: CATSDSGGYGYTF. Written as DNA, the CDR3 is TGTGCCACCAGTGATTCGGGGGGCTATGGCTACACCTTC.

This clone was counted many times. The chain carries TRBV2 and TRBJ2-5, with a possible D match to TRBD2 (6 bases). Per germline, CDR1 SNHLY and CDR2 FYNNEI. This CDR3 spans 15 amino acids. Trimming cost V 1 base and J 5 bases, with 14 bases left between them. The CDR3 DNA reads TGTGCCAGCAGTGAAGGGGGGGTAGCGAGGGAGACCCAGTACTTC. Its translation is CASSEGGVARETQYF.

The chain has TRBV6-2 or TRBV6-3 and TRBJ1-5; 8 bases are a match to TRBD1. This CDR3 is built from 16 residues. Per the germline V gene, CDR1 is MNHEY and CDR2 is SVGEGT. V shed 4 bases and J 1 base; nucleotides not matched to a gene: 6. The CDR3 DNA reads TGTGCCAGCAGTTGGGGTCAGGGGGCGAGCAATCAGCCCCAGCATTTT. This gives the protein CASSWGQGASNQPQHF.

The V and J genes are TRBV11-3 and TRBJ1-1; TRBD1 agrees at 7 bases. The CDR3 is made up of 15 amino acids. V lost 0 bases and J lost 1; bases outside the gene matches: 2. Germline CDR1 SGHNT, CDR2 YENEEA. DNA of the CDR3: TGTGCCAGCAGCTTAGAGGGACAGAAGAACACTGAAGCTTTCTTT. This translates into CASSLEGQKNTEAFF.

The chain joins TRBV7-2 to TRBJ1-4; D gene unclear. The CDR3 spans 16 residues. V was pared by 2 bases and J by 7 bases, with 17 bases between. Germline V CDR1 and CDR2: SGHTA, FQGNSA. CDR3 DNA: TGTGCCAGCAGCTTAAACCCTCTCGGGGTAACTGAAAAACTGTTTTTT. This encodes CASSLNPLGVTEKLFF. The full variable domain, with the rest looked up from reference TRBV7-2 and TRBJ1-4, is GAGVSQSPSNKVTEKGKDVELRCDPISGHTALYWYRQSLGQGLEFLIYFQGNSAPDKSGLPSDRFSAERTGGSVSTLTIQRTQQEDSAVYLCASSLNPLGVTEKLFFGSGTQLSVL.

The V gene is TRBV7-3, the J gene TRBJ2-7; the D is unclear. The CDR3 runs to 13 residues. Trimming shortened V by 5 bases and J by 3 bases, and 11 bases separated the two germline ends. CDR1 and CDR2 (germline): SGHTA, FQGTGA. CDR3 nucleotides: TGTGCCAGCAGCCCGAACCACGGCTACGAGCAGTACTTC. Its protein is CASSPNHGYEQYF.

V usage is TRBV6-2 or TRBV6-3 and J usage is TRBJ1-1, with 7 bases lining up with TRBD1. The CDR3 consists of 16 residues. CDR1 and CDR2 (germline): MNHEY, SVGEGT. Trimming removed 2 bases from V and 6 bases from J; junction bases left unmatched: 12. The CDR3 DNA reads TGTGCCAGCAGTTACGACCCGGACAGGAGAGTCCCTGAAGCTTTCTTT. This encodes CASSYDPDRRVPEAFF.

The rearrangement links TRBV12-3 or TRBV12-4 to TRBJ1-5; TRBD1 matches at 8 bases. V was clipped by 6 bases and J by 7 bases; unmatched bases: 5. CDR3 size: 13 residues. The CDR3, as DNA: TGTGCCAGCAGCCGCCCAGGGGGCCAGCCCCAGCATTTT. Its translation: CASSRPGGQPQHF.

The chain has TRBV6-5 and TRBJ1-2; D uncertain. The CDR3 is made up of 14 amino acids. The germline V and J ends were trimmed by 2 bases and 10 bases, with 17 bases remaining between them. Germline V gene data show CDR1 as MNHEY and CDR2 as SVGAGI. The CDR3 sequence: CASSYLGRELTYTF. CDR3 nucleotide sequence: TGTGCCAGCAGTTACCTAGGCAGAGAATTAACCTACACCTTC.

DNA of the CDR3: TGTGCCAGCAGCCCCAAGACAGTCTACGAGCAGTACTTC. This sequence encodes CASSPKTVYEQYF. This rearrangement joins TRBV7-2 to TRBJ2-7; D possibly corresponds to TRBD1 (5 bases). Trimming left V 5 bases short and J 3 bases short, with 11 bases between. CDR1 and CDR2 from the germline V gene are SGHTA and FQGNSA. The CDR3 runs 13 residues.

V and J are TRBV7-9 and TRBJ1-2, with no clear D. V was cut by 1 base and J by 8 bases, with 11 bases left in between. CDR1 is SEHNR and CDR2 is FQNEAQ in the germline V gene (reference sequence). This CDR3 has 13 amino acids. CDR3 in DNA: TGTGCCAGCAGCTTAGGAGGGATTGGAGGCTACACCTTC. Translated, it gives CASSLGGIGGYTF. Supplemented by reference TRBV7-9 and TRBJ1-2, the full variable domain reads DTGVSQNPRHKITKRGQNVTFRCDPISEHNRLYWYRQTLGQGPEFLTYFQNEAQLEKSRLLSDRFSAERPKGSFSTLEIQRTEQGDSAMYLCASSLGGIGGYTFGSGTRLTVV.

The rearrangement joins TRBV7-6 to TRBJ1-1, with 7 nucleotides matching TRBD1. The V and J ends lost 5 bases and 11 bases, in that order; junction bases with no gene match: 11. This CDR3 region has 13 residues. Germline CDR1 SGHVS, CDR2 FNYEAQ. The CDR3 region is CASSPGQSGWAFF. CDR3 nucleotides: TGTGCCAGCAGCCCGGGACAGTCCGGTTGGGCTTTCTTT.

The CDR3 DNA follows: TGTGCCAGCAGCTTAGGTGACAGGTTTAATGAAAAACTGTTTTTT. Its translation is CASSLGDRFNEKLFF. The gene calls are TRBV11-2 and TRBJ1-4; TRBD1 is a possible D gene (6 bases). The V gene's germline CDR1 is SGHAT and CDR2 FQNNGV. This CDR3 region has 15 residues. The V end was cut by 1 base, the J end by 4 bases, with 10 bases between. Filled out from reference TRBV11-2 and TRBJ1-4, the complete variable domain reads EAGVAQSPRYKIIEKRQSVAFWCNPISGHATLYWYQQILGQGPKLLIQFQNNGVVDDSQLPKDRFSAERLKGVDSTLKIQPAKLEDSAVYLCASSLGDRFNEKLFFGSGTQLSVL.

This chain connects TRBV11-1 to TRBJ1-2; TRBD1 aligns across 10 bases. The CDR3 is 16 amino acids. V lost 2 bases to trimming and J lost 8 bases; unmatched junction nucleotides: 11. Germline CDR1 and CDR2: SGHAT and FQDESV (reference sequence). CDR3 DNA sequence: TGTGCCAGCAGCTTAAATCCCGGGACAGGGGCGCGAGGCTACACCTTC. This sequence encodes CASSLNPGTGARGYTF.

The chain recombines TRBV19 with TRBJ1-2; D ambiguous. Germline CDR1 and CDR2: LNHDA and SQIVND (reference sequence). V lost 6 bases, J lost 0 bases, and 14 bases lay in between. This CDR3 contains 15 residues. CDR3 nucleotide sequence: TGTGCCAGTAGATTGGAAACAGATGCTAACTATGGCTACACCTTC. Protein: CASRLETDANYGYTF.

The V and J genes are TRBV18 and TRBJ2-7; 8 bases match TRBD1. The length of the CDR3 is 13 residues. V dropped 5 bases and J dropped 2; count of bases not matched to a gene: 2. The germline gives CDR1 KGHSH, CDR2 LQKENI. The CDR3, as DNA: TGTGCCAGCTCAAGGGACAGGACCTACGAGCAGTACTTC. Translating gives CASSRDRTYEQYF.

The chain joins TRBV25-1 to TRBJ2-3, with 7 bases fitting TRBD1. Germline CDR1 reads MGHDK; CDR2 reads SYGVNS. The V gene end was trimmed by 3 bases and the J gene end by 4 bases; junction bases not matched to a gene: 4. The CDR3 has 14 amino acids. The chain's CDR3 is CASSDPTGADTQYF. The CDR3, as DNA: TGTGCCAGCAGTGACCCTACAGGGGCAGATACGCAGTATTTT.

V usage is TRBV4-3 and J usage is TRBJ1-2; 10 nucleotides align to TRBD1. This CDR3 has 15 residues. Trimming took 3 bases from V and 7 from J; bases not matched to a gene: 8. Germline CDR1 is LGHNA and CDR2 is YSLEER. CDR3 residues: CASSQGGQGVGGYTF. The CDR3 region has the DNA TGCGCCAGCAGCCAGGGAGGACAGGGGGTTGGTGGCTACACCTTC.